This T cell receptor (beta chain) comes out of a study of vaccination and CD4 T cells after COVID-19. Regarding the study as a whole: For SARS-CoV-2-reactive clonotypes, the median went from approximately 21 to 38, a nonsignificant increase.

Treatment indicated: approximately nine-day PBMC culture with coronavirus spike peptide pools or control peptides (ViraFEST assay). Of note for this clonotype: Its antigen is unidentified.

The assay that was used to sequence DNA from cultured CD4+ T cells was the Oncomine TCR Beta short-read assay. Genomic DNA was extracted from cultured CD4+ T cells. TCRdb recomputed calls from the PCR reads with MiXCR, one row per CDR3 protein. Among tens of thousands of distinct CDR3 sequences listed, approximately 40% were seen once. Specimen: CD4+ T cells from blood, cultured in vitro, collected after SARS-CoV-2 vaccination. The sequence came from a human donor who had recovered from COVID-19.

The CDR3: CASSYSFTTEAFF. For the CDR3, the DNA is TGTGCCAGCAGTTACTCGTTTACCACTGAAGCTTTCTTT. The gene calls are TRBV6-5 and TRBJ1-1; D is undetermined. Deletions cut 0 bases from V and 4 bases from J, with 6 bases between. In germline, CDR1 is MNHEY, CDR2 SVGAGI. The CDR3 runs to 13 residues.